The rows below give T cell receptor beta chains drawn from one sample of a study of blood T cell repertoires in COVID-19. Profiled with immunoSEQ multiplex PCR; TCRdb holds only in-frame clones, not every one. Here the sample spans 160,000 or so clones, roughly 81% being singletons. Sequences were obtained from peripheral blood. These receptors all come from a man in his forties or fifties with acute or convalescent COVID-19. Each CDR3 is given with its conserved first and last residue. D genes are given only for firm matches. Only some rows state a clone size, as once, few, many or a class for expanded clones.

j_call clone_size d_call v_call cdr3_nt cdr3_aa
TRBJ2-7 . TRBD1 TRBV5-1 TGCGCCAGCAGCTTGGACAGGGGGGTATCCGAGCAGTACTTC CASSLDRGVSEQYF
TRBJ2-4 . TRBD1 TRBV7-8 TGTGCCAGCAGCTTGGGACAGGGGTTGGAAAACATTCAGTACTTC CASSLGQGLENIQYF
TRBJ1-1 . . TRBV27 TGTGCCAGCAGTCCTCAAACAGGTGAAGCTTTCTTT CASSPQTGEAFF
TRBJ1-1 few . TRBV5-5 TGTGCCAGCAGCTTGGAGACAGCGAACACTGAAGCTTTCTTT CASSLETANTEAFF
TRBJ2-7 . . TRBV5-4 TGTGCCAGCAGCTGGGGGCGTGGTCAGGGGCCATACGAGCAGTACTTC CASSWGRGQGPYEQYF
TRBJ1-6 . . TRBV7-2 TGTGCCAGCAGCTTAGGGTTGGGGAGGTGGGATTCACCCCTCCACTTT CASSLGLGRWDSPLHF
TRBJ2-3 . TRBD2 TRBV30 TGTGCCTGGAGTGTACTGGCTAGCGGGGGTACAGATACGCAGTATTTT CAWSVLASGGTDTQYF
TRBJ2-3 . . TRBV6-6 TGTGCCAGCCGAGAAACGGGGGACCCCACAGATACGCAGTATTTT CASRETGDPTDTQYF
TRBJ2-7 few . TRBV14 TGTGCCAGCAGCCTACAGACAGGGCGGGGCGAGCAGTACTTC CASSLQTGRGEQYF
TRBJ2-3 . TRBD1 TRBV27 TGTGCCAGCAGTTTGGGACAGGAAGGACCGAGCACAGATACGCAGTATTTT CASSLGQEGPSTDTQYF
TRBJ1-2 . TRBD1 TRBV14 TGTGCCAGCAGCCAAGGGACAGGGAGTGGCTACACCTTC CASSQGTGSGYTF
TRBJ1-1 many TRBD1 TRBV5-6 TGTGCCAGCAGCTTGAGGGACAGGGTCCCTGAAGCTTTCTTT CASSLRDRVPEAFF
TRBJ1-2 . . TRBV6-5 TGTGCCAGCAGCCCGGCCCGGGGGGCGCATCATGGCTACACCTTC CASSPARGAHHGYTF
TRBJ2-7 . . TRBV11-3 TGTGCCAGCAGCCCCCGTGCGCCCCAGCAGTACTTC CASSPRAPQQYF
TRBJ2-4 once TRBD2 TRBV28 TGTGCCAGCAAAGCGGGGGGGACTAAAAACATTCAGTACTTC CASKAGGTKNIQYF
TRBJ1-2 . . TRBV6-5 TGTGCCAGCAGCGCAACTTCGTCCTTCTATGGCTACACCTTC CASSATSSFYGYTF
TRBJ1-2 . . TRBV4-1 TGCGCCAGCAGCCAAGTGGGCACTAACTATGGCTACACCTTC CASSQVGTNYGYTF
TRBJ2-1 . . TRBV21-1 TGTGCCAGCAGCACTCCCGGGATATACCTATACAATGAGCAGTTCTTC CASSTPGIYLYNEQFF
TRBJ2-7 . TRBD1 TRBV3-1/TRBV3-2 TGTGCCAGCAGCCTAGGGGACAGGGTCAGGGAGCAGTACTTC CASSLGDRVREQYF
TRBJ2-2 . . TRBV19 TGTGCCAGTAGTATCCAGGGGAACACCGGGGAGCTGTTTTTT CASSIQGNTGELFF
TRBJ2-3 . TRBD2 TRBV19 TGTGCCAGTAGTATACTAGCGGGGGGCCTTGATACGCAGTATTTT CASSILAGGLDTQYF
TRBJ1-2 . TRBD1 TRBV7-9 TGTGCCAGCAGCTTAGATCTCGGGCAGGGGGTCGGTGGCTACACCTTC CASSLDLGQGVGGYTF
TRBJ1-4 . TRBD1 TRBV11-1 TGTGCCAGCAGCTTTCGACAGGGTGGAAAACTGTTTTTT CASSFRQGGKLFF
TRBJ2-3 . . TRBV10-3 TGTGCCATCAGTGAGGGGGAGACCGACACAGATACGCAGTATTTT CAISEGETDTDTQYF
TRBJ1-4 . . TRBV7-9 TGTGCCAGCGGGCTTCTAGGAGGAAAACTGTTTTTT CASGLLGGKLFF
TRBJ1-4 . . TRBV2 TGTGCCAGCAGTGATGACAGGTTTATCGGAGAAAAACTGTTTTTT CASSDDRFIGEKLFF
TRBJ1-2 . . TRBV5-1 TGCGCCAGCAGCTTCTTGGACAGTAACTATGGCTACACCTTC CASSFLDSNYGYTF
TRBJ1-1 . . TRBV7-2 TGTGCCAGCAGCCCGATGGGACTCCGGAACACTGAAGCTTTCTTT CASSPMGLRNTEAFF
TRBJ2-5 . TRBD1 TRBV3-1/TRBV3-2 TGTGCCAGCAGCCCCAGCTGGACAGGTGAAGAGACCCAGTACTTC CASSPSWTGEETQYF
TRBJ1-6 few . TRBV6-5 TGTGCCAGCAGTTACTCGATACAGGGCAATAATTCACCCCTCCACTTT CASSYSIQGNNSPLHF
TRBJ1-6 . . TRBV10-2 TGCGCCAGCAGTGACCCGGGAGGGGGAGATTCACCCCTCCACTTT CASSDPGGGDSPLHF